Described below is a single T cell receptor (beta chain) sequence and its context. The data were taken from a study of blood T cell repertoires in COVID-19. Looking at the study overall: Sources were T cells, B-cell-depleted T cells, or PBMCs; the material itself was cDNA or gDNA.

Methods used by the authors: Cell counts per sample came from amplifying reference gene primers. Some clones are missing from TCRdb's copy, which holds only in-frame ones; the method was immunoSEQ multiplex PCR. V and J calls and clone size are as listed in that table; D and trimming were resolved from the DNA. This table holds about 330,000 clones, approximately 90% found once. This CDR3 region has 14 residues. Between the trimmed V and J ends, which lost 6 bases and 7 bases, there was a span of 18 bases. Germline CDR1 and CDR2: MRHNA and SNTAGT. This chain connects TRBV6-4 to TRBJ1-2; D is ambiguous. This receptor was identified in a woman aged 50 to 65 with active or convalescent COVID-19. Input material: peripheral blood. CDR3 amino acids: CASRPSSWAGGYTF. CDR3 in DNA: TGTGCCAGCAGACCCTCGAGTTGGGCTGGTGGCTACACCTTC.